Each of the 19 T cell receptor beta chains below was sequenced from the same sample in a study of blood T cell repertoires in COVID-19. Repertoires were generated with immunoSEQ multiplex PCR, while TCRdb's copy carries only in-frame clones and drops some. The repertoire includes roughly 150,000 clones, more than 75% of them detected once, and more than 2% sits in the top ten. The sample comprised peripheral blood. The receptors here all came from a middle-aged man who had recovered from COVID-19.

The chain couples TRBV27 to TRBJ1-2, with TRBD1 as a possible D gene (6 bases). CDR3 length: 14 residues. Deletions cut 2 bases from V and 4 bases from J, with 11 bases between. CDR1 and CDR2 from the germline V gene are MNHEY and SMNVEV (reference sequence). DNA of the CDR3: TGTGCCAGCAGTTTAAAGGGGGAAAGCTATGGCTACACCTTC. Protein product: CASSLKGESYGYTF.

The chain recombines TRBV2 with TRBJ2-2; 7 bases match TRBD1. Germline V CDR1 and CDR2: SNHLY, FYNNEI. The CDR3 contains 14 residues. V trimming: 5 bases; J trimming: 5 bases; junction bases outside the gene matches: 5. The CDR3 coding sequence is TGTGCCAGCAGTCCCCGACAGGGAACCGGGGAGCTGTTTTTT. Its translation: CASSPRQGTGELFF.

This chain joins TRBV29-1 and TRBJ1-1; D not certain. Germline V lookup: CDR1 SQVTM, CDR2 ANQGSEA. The CDR3 covers 12 residues. The V and J ends lost 4 bases and 0 bases respectively, with 6 bases between them. The CDR3 bases are TGCAGCGTTGGAGGGTTGAACACTGAAGCTTTCTTT. Amino acids: CSVGGLNTEAFF.

CDR3 nucleotide sequence: TGTGCCACCAGTGAAAGGGACAGGGGAGGAGATACGCAGTATTTT. Encoded protein: CATSERDRGGDTQYF. The V call is TRBV24-1, the J call TRBJ2-3; 10 bases match TRBD1. V was clipped by 4 bases and J by 5 bases; unmatched bases: 5. CDR3 length: 15 residues. CDR1 is KGHDR, CDR2 SFDVKD, per germline.

The chain recombines TRBV3-1 (or the pseudogene TRBV3-2) with TRBJ2-7; 7 nucleotides line up with TRBD1. Germline assignment: CDR1 LGHDT and CDR2 YNNKEL (reference sequence). This CDR3 contains 14 residues. Trimming at V came to 6 bases and at J to 0 bases, leaving 5 bases not matched to a gene. CDR3 nucleotides: TGTGCCAGCAGGGAACAGGGGAGCTCCTACGAGCAGTACTTC. This codes for CASREQGSSYEQYF.

The chain joins TRBV9 to TRBJ2-5; D perhaps matches TRBD1 (7 bases). The V gene's germline CDR1 is SGDLS and CDR2 YYNGEE. V was clipped by 2 bases and J by 1 base, with 9 bases between them. This CDR3 is built from 14 residues. The CDR3 nucleotides read TGTGCCAGCAGCGTCCAGGGGGGCCAAGAGACCCAGTACTTC. Its protein product is CASSVQGGQETQYF.

The chain combines TRBV10-3 with TRBJ2-7; TRBD1 matches 9 bases. Germline values: CDR1 ENHRY, CDR2 SYGVKD. Trimming cost V 4 bases and J 0 bases; bases outside gene matches: 1. The length of the CDR3 is 14 residues. This chain's CDR3 is CAISGTGVSYEQYF. Here the CDR3 DNA reads TGTGCCATCAGTGGGACAGGGGTCTCCTACGAGCAGTACTTC.

The chain recombines TRBV5-1 with TRBJ2-3, with D possibly TRBD2 on 6 matching bases. CDR3 size: 16 residues. Trimming removed 4 bases from V and 0 bases from J, with 15 bases in between. Germline V gene lookup returns CDR1 SGHRS and CDR2 YFSETQ. CDR3 coding DNA: TGCGCCAGCAGCCCGGGGCTAGCGATGAGCACAGATACGCAGTATTTT. Translating gives CASSPGLAMSTDTQYF.

This clone was found once. This chain connects TRBV16 to TRBJ2-1; 7 nucleotides match TRBD1. The junction had 5 bases not matched to a gene; V was cut back by 3 bases and J by 3 bases. Germline V gene data show CDR1 as KGHSY and CDR2 as FQNENV. This CDR3 has 15 amino acids. The CDR3 DNA reads as TGTGCCAGCAGCCAGACAGGGATAAGCTACAATGAGCAGTTCTTC. Translation gives CASSQTGISYNEQFF.

The V call is TRBV3-1 (or the pseudogene TRBV3-2), the J call TRBJ1-1; possibly TRBD1 for D (6 bases). The CDR3 contains 14 residues. Germline V lookup: CDR1 LGHDT, CDR2 YNNKEL (reference sequence). V gave up 3 bases and J gave up 7 bases, with 15 bases separating them. This CDR3 is CASSQLQGNGEAFF. The CDR3 nucleotides are TGTGCCAGCAGCCAGTTACAGGGTAATGGTGAAGCTTTCTTT.

The chain is built from TRBV28 and TRBJ1-2; the match to TRBD1 covers 7 bases. The CDR3 consists of 16 residues. The V gene's germline CDR1 is MDHEN and CDR2 SYDVKM. V dropped 7 bases and J dropped 4; count of bases not matched to a gene: 15. The CDR3 region has the DNA TGTGCCAGCACCTATCCGGAACAGGGGATATCCTATGGCTACACCTTC. Its protein is CASTYPEQGISYGYTF.

As regards this clone: Additional DNA sequences in this sample encode the identical CDR3. V is TRBV19 and J is TRBJ1-2; 10 bases agree with TRBD1. This CDR3 comprises 15 residues. V lost 3 bases, J lost 5 bases, and 6 bases stayed unmatched. Looked up from germline, CDR1 is LNHDA and CDR2 is SQIVND (reference sequence). CDR3 amino acids: CASSIGTGDVYGYTF. CDR3 bases: TGTGCCAGTAGTATCGGGACAGGGGATGTTTATGGCTACACCTTC.

This chain joins TRBV28 and TRBJ2-7; D is possibly TRBD1 (7 bases). Trimming removed 5 bases at V and 1 base at J, with 27 bases between. CDR3 length equals 19 residues. CDR1 and CDR2 (germline): MDHEN, SYDVKM. The CDR3 DNA reads TGTGCCAGCAGTCCCGGAAACGGATTACAGGGGACTCGATCCTACGAGCAGTACTTC. It specifies CASSPGNGLQGTRSYEQYF.

The rearrangement uses TRBV7-8 and TRBJ2-7; 9 bases match TRBD2. Germline V CDR1 and CDR2: SGHVS, FQNEAQ. V dropped 5 bases and J dropped 4; count of bases not matched to a gene: 6. This CDR3 region has 14 residues. CDR3 DNA sequence: TGTGCCAGCAGCCCCGGGACTAGCTCGTACGAGCAGTACTTC. Encoded protein: CASSPGTSSYEQYF.

The chain combines TRBV18 with TRBJ1-1; 8 nucleotides match TRBD1. V was clipped by 0 bases and J by 5 bases; unmatched bases: 5. The CDR3 spans 15 residues. Per germline, CDR1 KGHSH and CDR2 LQKENI. CDR3 bases: TGTGCCAGCTCACCACCGACAGGGGTAAGGACTGAAGCTTTCTTT. Encoded protein: CASSPPTGVRTEAFF. Variable domain in full (rest from reference TRBV18 and TRBJ1-1): NAGVMQNPRHLVRRRGQEARLRCSPMKGHSHVYWYRQLPEEGLKFMVYLQKENIIDESGMPKERFSAEFPKEGPSILRIQQVVRGDSAAYFCASSPPTGVRTEAFFGQGTRLTVV.

This chain links TRBV27 with TRBJ1-1; D is possibly TRBD1 (6 bases). This CDR3 comprises 15 residues. The germline CDR1 and CDR2 sequences are MNHEY and SMNVEV (reference sequence). Trimming left V 5 bases short and J 0 bases short, with 13 bases between. CDR3 DNA: TGTGCCAGCAGTACAACCAGGGGCGTGAACACTGAAGCTTTCTTT. The encoded protein is CASSTTRGVNTEAFF.

The rearrangement links TRBV7-9 to TRBJ1-1, with D perhaps TRBD1 (6 bases). The CDR3 runs to 12 residues. Germline CDR1 is SEHNR and CDR2 is FQNEAQ (reference sequence). Trimming took off 11 bases at V and 1 base at J, with 11 bases between the two ends. The CDR3 sequence: CAVGTSNTEAFF. In DNA form, the CDR3 reads TGTGCCGTCGGGACATCGAACACTGAAGCTTTCTTT.

The V gene is TRBV7-9, the J gene TRBJ2-7; TRBD2 matches 8 bases. The CDR3 contains 14 residues. J was trimmed by 6 bases and V by 4 bases; bases with no gene match: 8. Germline V gives CDR1 SEHNR, CDR2 FQNEAQ (reference sequence). DNA for the CDR3: TGTGCCAGCAGCTCCCGGACAGCGGGAGTCGAGCAGTACTTC. This encodes CASSSRTAGVEQYF.

The CDR3 region is CASSLAVGAMEPQHF. CDR3 nucleotides: TGTGCCAGCAGCTTAGCGGTGGGGGCCATGGAGCCCCAGCATTTT. The chain joins TRBV7-2 to TRBJ1-5, with TRBD1 as a possible D gene (6 bases). Germline V gene sequence: CDR1 SGHTA, CDR2 FQGNSA. The CDR3 extends over 15 amino acids. Trimming removed 0 bases from V and 8 bases from J, with 14 bases in between.